What follows is one T cell receptor beta chain and its context. Its antigen is still unknown. Germline-derived CDR1 and CDR2 are SQVTM and ANQGSEA. The CDR3 totals 14 residues. Trimming shortened V by 4 bases and J by 1 base, and 14 bases separated the two germline ends. The sample originates from a study of cytomegalovirus exposure and HLA in healthy donors. The repertoire was sequenced with immunoSEQ multiplex PCR; TCRdb's copy has only in-frame clones and lacks some. The repertoire holds approximately 190,000 clones, with roughly 84% as singletons. Study-wide findings and caveats: According to a subsequent analysis, TCR clusters identified in the first cohort showed a tendency to co-occur across the roughly 120 validation repertoires. While the bulk of TCR sequences proved rare, some public TCRs turned up in many donors. The study listed roughly 160 cytomegalovirus-associated TCR beta chains.

Donors came from a validation cohort of 90 to 150 subjects, distinct from the first 666-subject cohort. The specimen was PBMCs. This TCR was recovered from a man aged 18 to 30 in good health and CMV-seropositive. This chain joins TRBV29-1 and TRBJ2-7; possibly TRBD1 for D (5 bases). As DNA, the CDR3 is TGCAGCGTTGCGCAGGGCCGAAATTCCTACGAGCAGTACTTC. It translates to CSVAQGRNSYEQYF.